Listed here are 5 T cell receptor beta chains from one sample, sequenced in a study of cytomegalovirus exposure and HLA in healthy donors (dated by TCRdb to between 2016 and 2019). Library preparation was by the immunoSEQ multiplex PCR assay. The multiplex PCR relied on a mix of 60 forward primers for TCR Vbeta segments and 13 reverse primers for TCR Jbeta segments. What TCRdb holds here is the immuneACCESS table cut down to in-frame rearrangements. Part of the clones is not present; checked against another copy, under half of the missing clones reflect an unresolved V gene, and the others are unexplained. The table for this sample lists nearly 110,000 clones; more than 75% of them were counted only once. In total, the top ten clones hold less than 3% of the sample. Sequenced: PBMCs. The receptors come from a man aged 30 to 45 in good health and CMV-seropositive.

The chain is built from TRBV5-1 and TRBJ1-2, with TRBD1 matching over 7 bases. With 0 bases clipped from V and 8 bases from J, the junction kept 4 bases outside the gene matches. Germline-derived CDR1 and CDR2 are SGHRS and YFSETQ. The CDR3 sequence is 13 residues long. CDR3 loop: CASSLGGGEGYTF. As DNA, the CDR3 is TGCGCCAGCAGCTTGGGAGGGGGCGAGGGCTACACCTTC.

The chain carries TRBV7-6 and TRBJ2-1, with D unresolved. CDR1 is SGHVS, CDR2 FNYEAQ, per germline. V lost 3 bases to trimming and J lost 0 bases, with 12 bases between them. CDR3 length equals 16 residues. CDR3 nucleotide sequence: TGTGCCAGCAGCTTTGAGGCGGAGAGCTCCTACAATGAGCAGTTCTTC. Protein: CASSFEAESSYNEQFF.

The chain recombines TRBV6-5 with TRBJ1-2, with 10 nucleotides matching TRBD1. Trimming at V came to 6 bases and at J to 4 bases, leaving 5 bases not matched to a gene. This CDR3 region has 14 residues. Germline CDR1 and CDR2: MNHEY and SVGAGI. In DNA form, the CDR3 reads TGTGCCAGCAGAAGCGGGACAGGGGTCTATGGCTACACCTTC. This codes for CASRSGTGVYGYTF.

This chain connects TRBV27 to TRBJ2-7; 12 bases match TRBD1. Germline CDR1 MNHEY, CDR2 SMNVEV (reference sequence). CDR3 length: 17 amino acids. V shed 5 bases and J 9 bases; nucleotides not matched to a gene: 17. CDR3 amino acids: CASSIPGTGGALSRQYF. Here the CDR3 DNA reads TGTGCCAGCAGTATTCCCGGGACAGGGGGCGCGTTAAGTCGGCAGTACTTC.

This sequence joins TRBV5-6 and TRBJ2-7, with D possibly TRBD1 on 6 matching bases. This CDR3 has 14 amino acids. Trimming removed 2 bases at V and 2 bases at J, with 11 bases between. In germline, CDR1 is SGHDT, CDR2 YYEEEE. The CDR3 region is CASSLMTGPYEQYF. In DNA form, the CDR3 reads TGTGCCAGCAGCTTAATGACAGGCCCCTACGAGCAGTACTTC. The variable domain in full, completed from reference TRBV5-6 and TRBJ2-7, reads DAGVTQSPTHLIKTRGQQVTLRCSPKSGHDTVSWYQQALGQGPQFIFQYYEEEERQRGNFPDRFSGHQFPNYSSELNVNALLLGDSALYLCASSLMTGPYEQYFGPGTRLTVT.